This TCR beta chain was obtained from a study of cytomegalovirus exposure and HLA in healthy donors. Study-wide context: A previous analysis identified approximately 120 million unique TCR beta sequences derived from about 180 million T cells. Points from the study as a whole: Confirmation was obtained in vitro that three CMV-associated chains are specific for CMV antigens. Reports described diagnosis of cytomegalovirus status by the classifier as highly specific and sensitive.

Use of 60 Vbeta and 13 Jbeta primers characterized the PCR. Using immunoSEQ multiplex PCR, the repertoire was profiled, and TCRdb retains in-frame clones only, with some absent. Among about 160,000 clones, around 79% were seen once, and the ten largest hold roughly 1.9%. Of note for this clone: Antigen: not known.

CDR1 and CDR2 (germline): LGHNA, YSLEER. V was cut by 3 bases and J by 0 bases, with 11 bases left in between. This CDR3 spans 16 amino acids. The source is a man aged 35 to 55 in good health and CMV-seronegative. This sequence joins TRBV4-3 and TRBJ2-2, with D perhaps TRBD1 (6 bases). Sequencing input: PBMCs. CDR3 sequence reads: CASSHKTGANTGELFF. The CDR3 DNA reads TGCGCCAGCAGCCACAAGACAGGAGCGAACACCGGGGAGCTGTTTTTT.